The 8 T cell receptor beta chains below come from one sample, sequenced in a study of cytomegalovirus exposure and HLA in healthy donors. The PCR employed 60 Vbeta primers together with 13 Jbeta primers. Assay used: immunoSEQ multiplex PCR; TCRdb lists only in-frame clones, some missing. Of more than 85,000 clones listed, 79% are singletons. Specimen: PBMCs. Receptors were obtained from a male donor in good health and CMV-seropositive.

This clone was counted only a few times. V gene TRBV29-1 combines with J gene TRBJ1-2, with D unclear. CDR3 length: 13 amino acids. Trimming took 1 base from V and 3 from J, leaving 9 bases between them. The germline V gene encodes CDR1 SQVTM and CDR2 ANQGSEA. The CDR3 loop is CSVEGQADYGYTF. In DNA, the CDR3 is TGCAGCGTTGAAGGGCAGGCTGACTATGGCTACACCTTC.

The J gene is TRBJ1-1, the V gene TRBV29-1; TRBD1 might be the D (5 bases). There are 13 residues in the CDR3. Looked up from germline, CDR1 is SQVTM and CDR2 is ANQGSEA. V gave up 1 base and J gave up 0 bases, with 6 bases separating them. The CDR3 bases are TGCAGCGTTGAAGGACAGATGAACACTGAAGCTTTCTTT. Its protein is CSVEGQMNTEAFF.

The V and J genes are TRBV13 and TRBJ1-2; tentatively, D is TRBD1 (6 bases). V was trimmed by 0 bases and J by 7 bases, leaving 18 bases between them. Germline V gives CDR1 PRHDT, CDR2 FYEKMQ (reference sequence). The CDR3 runs 16 residues. The CDR3 here is CASSLGPTGTWGGYTF. For the CDR3, the DNA is TGTGCCAGCAGCTTAGGCCCCACAGGGACGTGGGGTGGCTACACCTTC.

The chain uses TRBV29-1 and TRBJ2-7; D unclear. The CDR3 loop spans 13 amino acids. Germline V lookup: CDR1 SQVTM, CDR2 ANQGSEA. V was shortened by 5 bases and J by 5 bases, with 16 bases between the two germline ends. Here the CDR3 reads CSVLTELVHEQYF. The CDR3 DNA reads TGCAGCGTTTTGACGGAGCTAGTCCACGAGCAGTACTTC.

The gene calls are TRBV4-3 and TRBJ2-7; 13 positions match TRBD2. J gave up 4 bases and V 4 bases, and 7 bases lay outside the gene matches. This CDR3 region has 16 residues. The germline CDR1 and CDR2 sequences are LGHNA and YSLEER. The CDR3, as DNA: TGCGCCAGCAGCCCGACGGGACTAGCGGGACTTTACGAGCAGTACTTC. Protein product: CASSPTGLAGLYEQYF.

The V and J genes are TRBV7-9 and TRBJ1-2, with 9 bases that match TRBD1. Germline V gene sequence: CDR1 SEHNR, CDR2 FQNEAQ (reference sequence). The V and J ends lost 5 bases and 7 bases, in that order; junction bases with no gene match: 8. This CDR3 has 14 residues. This chain's CDR3 is CASSQPGQGFGYTF. CDR3 nucleotide sequence: TGTGCCAGCAGCCAACCGGGACAGGGATTTGGCTACACCTTC.

The chain couples TRBV5-1 to TRBJ2-1, with 12 nucleotides matching TRBD2. The ends lost 4 bases at V and 7 bases at J; junction bases unmatched: 12. From germline, CDR1 is SGHRS and CDR2 YFSETQ. The CDR3 extends over 17 amino acids. The CDR3 region is CASSPLTSGGGGNEQFF. In nucleotides, the CDR3 is TGCGCCAGCAGCCCGTTGACTAGCGGGGGCGGTGGGAATGAGCAGTTCTTC.

This chain uses TRBV19 with TRBJ1-2; D is possibly TRBD1 (5 bases). Germline V gives CDR1 LNHDA, CDR2 SQIVND (reference sequence). The CDR3 consists of 14 residues. The V end lost 2 bases, the J end lost 3 bases, and 10 bases lay between the germline ends. CDR3 nucleotides: TGTGCCAGTAGTATAAGGGGTAGAGACTATGGCTACACCTTC. Protein sequence: CASSIRGRDYGYTF.